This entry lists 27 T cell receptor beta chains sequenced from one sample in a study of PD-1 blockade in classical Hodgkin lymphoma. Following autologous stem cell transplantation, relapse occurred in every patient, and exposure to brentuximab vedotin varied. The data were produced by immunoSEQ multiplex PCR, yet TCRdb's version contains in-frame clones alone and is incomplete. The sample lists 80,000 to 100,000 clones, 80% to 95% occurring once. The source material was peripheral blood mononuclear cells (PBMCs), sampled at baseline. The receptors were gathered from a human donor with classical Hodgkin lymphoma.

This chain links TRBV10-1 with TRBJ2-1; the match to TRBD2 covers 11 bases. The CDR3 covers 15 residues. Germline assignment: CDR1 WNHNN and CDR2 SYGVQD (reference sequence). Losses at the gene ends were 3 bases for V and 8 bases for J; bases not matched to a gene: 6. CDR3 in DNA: TGCGCCAGCAGTGATAGCGGGAGGGCCTTCGATGAGCAGTTCTTC. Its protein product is CASSDSGRAFDEQFF.

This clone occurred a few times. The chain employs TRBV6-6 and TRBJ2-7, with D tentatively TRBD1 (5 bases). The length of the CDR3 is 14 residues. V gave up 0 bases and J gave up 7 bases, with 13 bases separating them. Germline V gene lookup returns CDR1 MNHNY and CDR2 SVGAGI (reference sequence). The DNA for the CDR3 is TGTGCCAGCAGTTACTCAGGGGAACTGGGAGAGCAGTACTTC. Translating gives CASSYSGELGEQYF.

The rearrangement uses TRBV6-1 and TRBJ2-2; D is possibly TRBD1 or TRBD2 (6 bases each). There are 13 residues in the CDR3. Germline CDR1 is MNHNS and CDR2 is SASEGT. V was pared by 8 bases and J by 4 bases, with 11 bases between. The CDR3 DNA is TGTGCCAGCGGAGGAGGGGGCACCGGGGAGCTGTTTTTT. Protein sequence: CASGGGGTGELFF.

This CDR3 reads CASSLSWGNPSTDTQYF. The CDR3 coding sequence is TGTGCCAGCAGCTTAAGTTGGGGTAATCCTAGCACAGATACGCAGTATTTT. The chain is built from TRBV7-2 and TRBJ2-3; the D is unclear. The germline V gene has CDR1 SGHTA and CDR2 FQGNSA. V gave up 2 bases and J gave up 0 bases, with 15 bases separating them. This CDR3 has 17 residues.

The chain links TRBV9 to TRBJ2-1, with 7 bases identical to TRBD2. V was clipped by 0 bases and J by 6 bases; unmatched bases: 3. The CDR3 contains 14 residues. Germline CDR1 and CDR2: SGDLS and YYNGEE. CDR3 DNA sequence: TGTGCCAGCAGCGTAGGAGCTAGCGGCAATGAGCAGTTCTTC. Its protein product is CASSVGASGNEQFF.

The CDR3 protein is CAWSVREGLSYEQFF. In DNA, the CDR3 is TGTGCCTGGAGTGTCCGGGAGGGACTTTCATATGAGCAGTTCTTC. The V call is TRBV30, the J call TRBJ2-1, with TRBD2 identical over 8 bases. The CDR3 has 15 amino acids. V gave up 0 bases and J gave up 8 bases; unmatched junction bases: 9. Germline V gene data show CDR1 as GTSNPN and CDR2 as SVGIG (reference sequence).

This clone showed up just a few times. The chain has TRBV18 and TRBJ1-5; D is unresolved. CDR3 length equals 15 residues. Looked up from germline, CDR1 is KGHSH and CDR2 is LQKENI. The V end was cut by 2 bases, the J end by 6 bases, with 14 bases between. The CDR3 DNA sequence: TGTGCCAGCTCACCAGGATCGGGGTTAGGTCAGCCCCAGCATTTT. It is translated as CASSPGSGLGQPQHF. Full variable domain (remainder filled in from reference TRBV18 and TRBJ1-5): NAGVMQNPRHLVRRRGQEARLRCSPMKGHSHVYWYRQLPEEGLKFMVYLQKENIIDESGMPKERFSAEFPKEGPSILRIQQVVRGDSAAYFCASSPGSGLGQPQHFGDGTRLSIL.

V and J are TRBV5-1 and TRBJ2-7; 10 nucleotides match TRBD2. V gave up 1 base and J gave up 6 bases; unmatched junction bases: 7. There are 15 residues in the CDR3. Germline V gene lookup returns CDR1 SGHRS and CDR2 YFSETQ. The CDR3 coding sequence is TGCGCCAGCAGCTTGTATCTAGCGGGAGTTGGCGAGCAGTACTTC. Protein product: CASSLYLAGVGEQYF. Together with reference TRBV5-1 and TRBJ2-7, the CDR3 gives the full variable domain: KAGVTQTPRYLIKTRGQQVTLSCSPISGHRSVSWYQQTPGQGLQFLFEYFSETQRNKGNFPGRFSGRQFSNSRSEMNVSTLELGDSALYLCASSLYLAGVGEQYFGPGTRLTVT.

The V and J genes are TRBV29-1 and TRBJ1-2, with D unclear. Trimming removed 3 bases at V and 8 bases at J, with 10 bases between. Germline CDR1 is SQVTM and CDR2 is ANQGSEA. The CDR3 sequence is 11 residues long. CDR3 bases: TGCAGCGTTGAGGAGGGTCCCGGCTACACCTTC. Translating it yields CSVEEGPGYTF.

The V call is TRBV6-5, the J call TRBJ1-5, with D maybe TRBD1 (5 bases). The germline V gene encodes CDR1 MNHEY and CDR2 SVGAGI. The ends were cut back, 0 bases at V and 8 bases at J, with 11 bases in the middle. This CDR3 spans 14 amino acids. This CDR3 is CASSYSGRVEPQHF. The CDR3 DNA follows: TGTGCCAGCAGTTACTCTGGCAGGGTAGAGCCCCAGCATTTT.

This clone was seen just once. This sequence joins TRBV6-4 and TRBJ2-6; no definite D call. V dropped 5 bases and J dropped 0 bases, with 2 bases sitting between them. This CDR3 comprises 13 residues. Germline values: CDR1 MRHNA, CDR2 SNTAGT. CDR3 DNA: TGTGCCAGCAGTTCCTCTGGGGCCAACGTCCTGACTTTC. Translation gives CASSSSGANVLTF.

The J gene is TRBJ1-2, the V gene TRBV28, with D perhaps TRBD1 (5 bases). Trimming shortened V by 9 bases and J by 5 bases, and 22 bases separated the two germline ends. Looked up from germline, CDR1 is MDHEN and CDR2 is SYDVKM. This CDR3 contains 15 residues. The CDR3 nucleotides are TGTGCCAGTTCACGACCGGGACGCGGGGCGTATGGCTACACCTTC. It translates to CASSRPGRGAYGYTF.

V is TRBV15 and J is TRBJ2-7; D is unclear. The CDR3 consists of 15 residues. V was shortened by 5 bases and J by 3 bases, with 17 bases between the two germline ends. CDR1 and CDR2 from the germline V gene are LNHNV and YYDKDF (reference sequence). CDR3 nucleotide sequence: TGTGCCACCAGCCCGTCGCGGTCGGCGTACTACGAGCAGTACTTC. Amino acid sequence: CATSPSRSAYYEQYF.

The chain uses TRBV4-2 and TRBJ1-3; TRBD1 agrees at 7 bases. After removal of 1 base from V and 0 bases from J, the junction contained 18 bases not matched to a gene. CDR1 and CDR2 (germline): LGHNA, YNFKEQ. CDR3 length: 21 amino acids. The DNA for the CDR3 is TGTGCCAGCAGCCAAGTCCGCGGGTTCAGCCCCGGACAGGACTCTGGAAACACCATATATTTT. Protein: CASSQVRGFSPGQDSGNTIYF.

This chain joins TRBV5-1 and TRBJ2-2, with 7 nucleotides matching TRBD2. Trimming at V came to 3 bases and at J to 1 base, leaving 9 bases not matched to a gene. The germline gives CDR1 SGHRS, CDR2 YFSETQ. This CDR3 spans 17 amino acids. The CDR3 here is CASSWTGGSGNTGELFF. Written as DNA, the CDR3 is TGCGCCAGCAGCTGGACTGGCGGGAGCGGGAACACCGGGGAGCTGTTTTTT.

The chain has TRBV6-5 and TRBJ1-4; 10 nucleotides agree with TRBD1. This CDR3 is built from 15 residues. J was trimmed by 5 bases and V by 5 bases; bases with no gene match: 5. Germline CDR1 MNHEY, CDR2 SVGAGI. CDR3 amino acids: CASSRWTGGNEKLFF. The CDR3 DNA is TGTGCCAGCAGTCGATGGACAGGGGGGAATGAAAAACTGTTTTTT.

The CDR3 protein is CASHRKGAGNTIYF. CDR3 coding DNA: TGTGCCAGCCATCGGAAGGGAGCCGGAAACACCATATATTTT. The gene calls are TRBV19 and TRBJ1-3, with unresolved D. Germline V gene sequence: CDR1 LNHDA, CDR2 SQIVND (reference sequence). CDR3 length equals 14 residues. V lost 9 bases, J lost 4 bases, and 16 bases lay in between.

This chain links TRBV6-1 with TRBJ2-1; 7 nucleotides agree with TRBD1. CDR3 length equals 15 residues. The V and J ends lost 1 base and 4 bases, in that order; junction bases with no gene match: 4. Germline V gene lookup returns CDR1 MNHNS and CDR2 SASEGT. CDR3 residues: CASSEEGDRYNEQFF. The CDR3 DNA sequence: TGTGCCAGCAGTGAAGAGGGGGACAGATACAATGAGCAGTTCTTC.

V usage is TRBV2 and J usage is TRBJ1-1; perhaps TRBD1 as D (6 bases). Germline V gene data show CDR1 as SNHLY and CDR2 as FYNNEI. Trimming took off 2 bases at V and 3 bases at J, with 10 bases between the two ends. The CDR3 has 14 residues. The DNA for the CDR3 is TGTGCCAGCAGTGAACGGGGGGCGTACACTGAAGCTTTCTTT. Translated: CASSERGAYTEAFF. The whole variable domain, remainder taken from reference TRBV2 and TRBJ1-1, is EPEVTQTPSHQVTQMGQEVILRCVPISNHLYFYWYRQILGQKVEFLVSFYNNEISEKSEIFDDQFSVERPDGSNFTLKIRSTKLEDSAMYFCASSERGAYTEAFFGQGTRLTVV.

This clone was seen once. The CDR3 loop is CAARTSGRISTKSPDEQFF. In nucleotides, the CDR3 is TGTGCCGCACGAACTAGCGGGAGGATCTCCACTAAATCTCCCGATGAGCAGTTCTTC. This sequence joins TRBV10-3 and TRBJ2-1, with TRBD2 identical over 12 bases. Germline values: CDR1 ENHRY, CDR2 SYGVKD. V shed 11 bases and J 8 bases; nucleotides not matched to a gene: 25. CDR3 size: 19 residues.

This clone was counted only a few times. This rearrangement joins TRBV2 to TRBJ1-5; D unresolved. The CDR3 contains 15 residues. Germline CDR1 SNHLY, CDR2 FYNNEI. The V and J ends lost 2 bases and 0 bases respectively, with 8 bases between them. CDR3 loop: CASSEPVTSNQPQHF. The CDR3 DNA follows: TGTGCCAGCAGTGAACCGGTGACTAGCAATCAGCCCCAGCATTTT.

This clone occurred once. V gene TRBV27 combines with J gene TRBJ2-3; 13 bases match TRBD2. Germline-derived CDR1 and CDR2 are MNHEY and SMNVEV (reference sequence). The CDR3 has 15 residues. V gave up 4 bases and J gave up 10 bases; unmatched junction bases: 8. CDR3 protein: CASSSQRTSGRPQYF. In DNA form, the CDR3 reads TGTGCCAGCAGTTCCCAGAGGACTAGCGGGAGACCGCAGTATTTT.

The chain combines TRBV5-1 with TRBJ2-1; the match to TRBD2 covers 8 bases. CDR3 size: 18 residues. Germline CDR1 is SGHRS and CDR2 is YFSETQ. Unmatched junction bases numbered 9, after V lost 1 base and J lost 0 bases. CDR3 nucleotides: TGCGCCAGCAGCTTGACTACTAGCGGACCCTTCTCCTACAATGAGCAGTTCTTC. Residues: CASSLTTSGPFSYNEQFF.

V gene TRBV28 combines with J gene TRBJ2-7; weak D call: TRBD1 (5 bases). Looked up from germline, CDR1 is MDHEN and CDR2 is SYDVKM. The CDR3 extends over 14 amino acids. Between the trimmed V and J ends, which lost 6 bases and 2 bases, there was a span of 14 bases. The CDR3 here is CASRGAGRTYEQYF. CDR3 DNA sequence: TGTGCCAGCAGAGGGGCAGGCCGCACCTACGAGCAGTACTTC.

CDR3 in amino acids: CASSPQSRVPETQYF. The CDR3 DNA follows: TGTGCCAGCAGTCCCCAATCGAGGGTCCCAGAGACCCAGTACTTC. The rearrangement uses TRBV28 and TRBJ2-5; a weak D match, TRBD2 (5 bases). The CDR3 consists of 15 residues. V gave up 5 bases and J gave up 4 bases, with 17 bases separating them. CDR1 and CDR2 (germline): MDHEN, SYDVKM. Looking up the rest from reference TRBV28 and TRBJ2-5 gives the full variable domain: DVKVTQSSRYLVKRTGEKVFLECVQDMDHENMFWYRQDPGLGLRLIYFSYDVKMKEKGDIPEGYSVSREKKERFSLILESASTNQTSMYLCASSPQSRVPETQYFGPGTRLLVL.

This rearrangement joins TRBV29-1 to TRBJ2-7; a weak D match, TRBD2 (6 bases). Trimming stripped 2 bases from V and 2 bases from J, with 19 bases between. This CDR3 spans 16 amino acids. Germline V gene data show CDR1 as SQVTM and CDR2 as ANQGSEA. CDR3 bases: TGCAGCGTTGAAACAGCGGGTGGCCTGGGGGCCTACGAGCAGTACTTC. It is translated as CSVETAGGLGAYEQYF.

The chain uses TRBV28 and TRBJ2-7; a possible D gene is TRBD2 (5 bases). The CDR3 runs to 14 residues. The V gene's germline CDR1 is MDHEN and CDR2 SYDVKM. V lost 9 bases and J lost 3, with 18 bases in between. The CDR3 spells CASDPAAAGYEQYF. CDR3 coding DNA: TGTGCCAGTGACCCCGCTGCGGCGGGCTACGAGCAGTACTTC. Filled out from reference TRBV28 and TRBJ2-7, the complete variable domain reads DVKVTQSSRYLVKRTGEKVFLECVQDMDHENMFWYRQDPGLGLRLIYFSYDVKMKEKGDIPEGYSVSREKKERFSLILESASTNQTSMYLCASDPAAAGYEQYFGPGTRLTVT.